The sequence of this T cell receptor beta chain was determined in a study of identical twins. A universal primer site arose from template switching, and cDNA bore unique molecular identifiers. From the 5' RACE reads, TCRdb called clonotypes with MiXCR, one entry per CDR3 protein. The sample has some 460,000 distinct CDR3 sequences, 14% seen once. With respect to this clonotype: What it binds is unknown.

The length of the CDR3 is 15 residues. Trimming took off 6 bases at V and 3 bases at J, with 18 bases between the two ends. Germline V CDR1 and CDR2: MNHNS, SASEGT. Findings and caveats of the study: Out-of-frame sharing of TCR alpha in monozygotic twins was underestimated by models.

In addition, the sample was reused for a study of yellow fever vaccine responses in identical twins. From that second work: Reportedly, the T cell response mounted by twins to vaccine seemed partly convergent, partly personalized.

The sequenced sample consisted of CD4+ T cells sorted from blood. The receptor's source is a woman younger than 35 in good health. This chain uses TRBV6-1 with TRBJ2-7; TRBD1 is a possible D gene (6 bases). For the CDR3, the DNA is TGTGCCAGCAGGGGTGACAGGCTGGGACACTACGAGCAGTACTTC. Its protein product is CASRGDRLGHYEQYF.